The clone carrying this TCR beta chain was seen only once. After removal of 4 bases from V and 4 bases from J, the junction contained 16 bases not matched to a gene. The CDR3 consists of 18 residues. Germline V gene sequence: CDR1 SGDLS, CDR2 YYNGEE. The data were taken from a study of OX40 agonist ivuxolimab in advanced cancers. Here immunoSEQ multiplex PCR was the method, and the copy in TCRdb shows in-frame clones only, minus some. The sample lists about 55,000 clones, roughly nine tenths seen once, with about 12% in the top ten. The chain is built from TRBV9 and TRBJ2-3; 9 bases agree with TRBD2. The clonotype was recovered from an adult with an advanced solid tumor such as melanoma, head and neck, liver or kidney cancer. The sequencing here drew on CD4+ or CD8+ T cells sorted from blood, taken in a trial of the OX40 agonist ivuxolimab. CDR3 DNA sequence: TGTGCCAGCAGCTTCCGTGGGGGGGCTAGCGGGGCCGCAGATACGCAGTATTTT. Protein: CASSFRGGASGAADTQYF.